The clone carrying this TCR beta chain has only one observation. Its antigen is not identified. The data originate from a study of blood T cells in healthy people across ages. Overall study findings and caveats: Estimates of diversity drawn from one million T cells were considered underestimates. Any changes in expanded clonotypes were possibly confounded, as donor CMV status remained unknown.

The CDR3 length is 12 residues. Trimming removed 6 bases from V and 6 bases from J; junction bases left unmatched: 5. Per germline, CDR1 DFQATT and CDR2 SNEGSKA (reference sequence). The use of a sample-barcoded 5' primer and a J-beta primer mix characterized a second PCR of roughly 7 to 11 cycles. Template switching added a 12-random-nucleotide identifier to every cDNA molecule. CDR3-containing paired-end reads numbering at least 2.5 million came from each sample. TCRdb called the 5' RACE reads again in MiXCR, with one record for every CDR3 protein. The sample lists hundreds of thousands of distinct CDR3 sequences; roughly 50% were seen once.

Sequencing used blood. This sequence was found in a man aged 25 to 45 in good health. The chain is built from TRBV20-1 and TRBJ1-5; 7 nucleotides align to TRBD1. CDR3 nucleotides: TGCAGTGCGGATCGACAGGGTCAGCCCCAGCATTTT. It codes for CSADRQGQPQHF.